This T cell receptor (beta chain) is from a study of early T cells in non-severe SARS-CoV-2 infection. TCRdb redid the calling of the 5' RACE reads with MiXCR, one entry per CDR3 protein. The sample yields some 49,000 distinct CDR3 sequences, roughly 4.5% seen once. This clonotype was found many times. Germline loops: CDR1 SGHNT, CDR2 YYREEE (reference sequence). The ends were cut back, 5 bases at V and 7 bases at J, with 12 bases in the middle. The CDR3 is 12 amino acids. The sequence derives from an adult who was a healthcare worker with PCR-confirmed SARS-CoV-2 infection or an uninfected control (not recorded which). Sequencing used whole blood. This chain joins TRBV5-4 and TRBJ1-2, with D possibly being TRBD1 (5 bases). DNA for the CDR3: TGTGCCAGCAGTGGAGGGGCGGCTGGCTACACCTTC. Its protein product is CASSGGAAGYTF.